The present T cell receptor (beta chain) was sequenced within a study of T cells in Graves' hyperthyroidism and ophthalmopathy. Across the study: Pretreatment peripheral blood was obtained at initial diagnosis. Notes on the study in general: Most clonotypes that expanded in the thyroid above 0.001 also showed up in blood.

This clonotype was detected a few times. No antigen is known for it. Clinical symptoms, serum thyroxine and TRAb, thyroid ultrasound and orbital computed tomography were used for the diagnoses. The source of the PBMCs was about 10 ml of fresh peripheral blood. TCR beta CDR3 regions were amplified from RNA. RT-PCR in the first round (using the HTBI primer set) targeted the TCR CDR3. One entry per CDR3 protein, called by TCRdb with MiXCR from the multiplex PCR reads. The sample yields fewer than 750,000 distinct CDR3 sequences, about 14% seen once. The CDR3 is 15 residues long. Germline V lookup: CDR1 SGHTA, CDR2 FQGNSA. Deletions cut 3 bases from V and 2 bases from J, with 13 bases between.

The genes are TRBV7-2 and TRBJ1-1; D ambiguous. The clonotype was recovered from a woman aged 50 to 60 with Graves' ophthalmopathy. The specimen was blood. The CDR3 protein is CASSFGLVFNTEAFF. The CDR3, as DNA: TGTGCCAGCAGCTTTGGTTTGGTCTTTAACACTGAAGCTTTCTTT.